One and the same sample provided the 30 T cell receptor beta chains below, sequenced in a study of blood T cell repertoires in COVID-19. Here immunoSEQ multiplex PCR was the method, and the copy in TCRdb shows in-frame clones only, minus some. This sample has approximately 110,000 clones, with 88% found just once. The sequenced material came from peripheral blood. These receptors all stem from a woman aged 45-65 years with active or convalescent COVID-19.

V usage is TRBV6-1 and J usage is TRBJ1-5; 9 bases map to TRBD1. J gave up 4 bases and V 3 bases, and 4 bases lay outside the gene matches. Germline V lookup: CDR1 MNHNS, CDR2 SASEGT. The CDR3 consists of 15 residues. The CDR3 DNA reads TGTGCCAGCAGTGAGCGGGGGACAGGGAATCAGCCCCAGCATTTT. It codes for CASSERGTGNQPQHF.

The V and J genes are TRBV5-1 and TRBJ2-1; TRBD1 agrees at 9 bases. The CDR3 is 15 amino acids. V trimming: 6 bases; J trimming: 10 bases; junction bases outside the gene matches: 14. Germline CDR1 and CDR2: SGHRS and YFSETQ. The chain's CDR3 is CASTLQGADFKEQFF. The DNA of the CDR3 is TGCGCCAGCACACTACAGGGGGCGGATTTTAAAGAGCAGTTCTTC.

This clone came up once. V usage is TRBV19 and J usage is TRBJ2-1, with TRBD2 identical over 13 bases. Per the germline V gene, CDR1 is LNHDA and CDR2 is SQIVND (reference sequence). The length of the CDR3 is 16 residues. Trimming removed 6 bases from V and 9 bases from J; junction bases left unmatched: 11. The CDR3 is CASRTILAGGKSEQFF. CDR3 coding DNA: TGTGCCAGTAGAACAATACTAGCGGGAGGGAAAAGTGAGCAGTTCTTC.

The chain recombines TRBV5-1 with TRBJ1-4; D is unresolved. Looked up from germline, CDR1 is SGHRS and CDR2 is YFSETQ. This CDR3 has 15 amino acids. Trimming took off 0 bases at V and 7 bases at J, with 13 bases between the two ends. The CDR3 is CASSLDVFVSEKLFF. The CDR3 DNA reads TGCGCCAGCAGCTTGGATGTGTTTGTTAGTGAAAAACTGTTTTTT.

The table lists this clone with a few counts. The V call is TRBV2, the J call TRBJ2-3; 12 bases are a match to TRBD1. The CDR3 spans 16 residues. The germline V gene has CDR1 SNHLY and CDR2 FYNNEI. V lost 6 bases to trimming and J lost 4 bases; unmatched junction nucleotides: 8. DNA for the CDR3: TGTGCCAGCAGAGGGACAGGGGGCAGGGAGGCAGATACGCAGTATTTT. It is translated as CASRGTGGREADTQYF.

The CDR3 DNA follows: TGTGCCAGCGGCCTAGGACTTACTGGAAACACCATATATTTT. It codes for CASGLGLTGNTIYF. J is TRBJ1-3 and V is TRBV3-1 (or the pseudogene TRBV3-2); D is ambiguous. V was clipped by 8 bases and J by 2 bases, with 13 bases between them. CDR1 is LGHDT and CDR2 is YNNKEL in the germline V gene (reference sequence). The CDR3 consists of 14 residues.

This sequence joins TRBV30 and TRBJ2-3; D is unresolved. V gave up 0 bases and J gave up 3 bases, with 13 bases separating them. CDR1 and CDR2 (germline): GTSNPN, SVGIG (reference sequence). The CDR3 contains 15 residues. The CDR3 sequence is CAWSVLGAETDTQYF. CDR3 in DNA: TGTGCCTGGAGTGTACTTGGAGCCGAGACAGATACGCAGTATTTT.

The rearrangement links TRBV28 to TRBJ2-1; D is perhaps TRBD2 (6 bases). CDR1 is MDHEN and CDR2 is SYDVKM in the germline V gene. The CDR3 covers 13 residues. The germline V and J ends were trimmed by 10 bases and 0 bases, with 10 bases remaining between them. CDR3 DNA sequence: TGTGCCAACAGCGGGTCCTCCTACAATGAGCAGTTCTTC. This sequence encodes CANSGSSYNEQFF.

The DNA for the CDR3 is TGTGCCAGCACTTTTAGCGGGAGCGAGCAGTACTTC. It translates to CASTFSGSEQYF. The chain uses TRBV28 and TRBJ2-7, with 9 bases aligning to TRBD2. Germline assignment: CDR1 MDHEN and CDR2 SYDVKM. This CDR3 comprises 12 residues. After removal of 7 bases from V and 6 bases from J, the junction contained 4 bases not matched to a gene.

The J gene is TRBJ2-1, the V gene TRBV7-3; 8 bases are shared with TRBD1. V lost 2 bases and J lost 5; bases outside the gene matches: 8. The CDR3 sequence is 16 residues long. In germline, CDR1 is SGHTA, CDR2 FQGTGA. In DNA, the CDR3 is TGTGCCAGCAGCTTATCCCCCGGACAGGGTAACAATGAGCAGTTCTTC. Protein sequence: CASSLSPGQGNNEQFF. Filled out from reference TRBV7-3 and TRBJ2-1, the complete variable domain reads GAGVSQTPSNKVTEKGKYVELRCDPISGHTALYWYRQSLGQGPEFLIYFQGTGAADDSGLPNDRFFAVRPEGSVSTLKIQRTERGDSAVYLCASSLSPGQGNNEQFFGPGTRLTVL.

The chain is built from TRBV6-2 or TRBV6-3 and TRBJ1-1; a possible D gene is TRBD1 (6 bases). The ends were cut back, 2 bases at V and 4 bases at J, with 11 bases in the middle. Germline assignment: CDR1 MNHEY and CDR2 SVGEGT. This CDR3 is 14 amino acids long. CDR3 residues: CASSYGGAGTEAFF. The CDR3 DNA reads TGTGCCAGCAGTTACGGGGGCGCCGGCACTGAAGCTTTCTTT.

The chain uses TRBV4-1 and TRBJ2-4, with TRBD1 matching 7 bases. Looked up from germline, CDR1 is MGHRA and CDR2 is YSYEKL. The CDR3 runs to 16 residues. V lost 3 bases and J lost 3; bases outside the gene matches: 8. CDR3 in amino acids: CASSQSGGLGKNIQYF. As DNA, the CDR3 is TGCGCCAGCAGCCAGTCAGGGGGTCTAGGCAAAAACATTCAGTACTTC.

The V and J genes are TRBV29-1 and TRBJ1-1; 8 bases are shared with TRBD1. CDR3 size: 13 residues. The germline V gene has CDR1 SQVTM and CDR2 ANQGSEA. V dropped 4 bases and J dropped 0; count of bases not matched to a gene: 1. CDR3 loop: CSVAGQVNTEAFF. In DNA form, the CDR3 reads TGCAGCGTTGCGGGACAGGTGAACACTGAAGCTTTCTTT.

This sequence joins TRBV6-5 and TRBJ2-1; 9 bases are shared with TRBD2. After removal of 10 bases from V and 4 bases from J, the junction contained 8 bases not matched to a gene. This CDR3 region has 14 residues. CDR1 is MNHEY, CDR2 SVGAGI, per germline. The DNA of the CDR3 is TGTGCCACCTCCCGGGCGGGAGGGTACAATGAGCAGTTCTTC. Translated: CATSRAGGYNEQFF.

The rearrangement joins TRBV19 to TRBJ1-1; 8 nucleotides match TRBD1. The trim removed 7 bases at V and 7 bases at J, leaving 8 bases unmatched. The length of the CDR3 is 13 residues. CDR1 LNHDA and CDR2 SQIVND come from the germline V gene (reference sequence). The CDR3 loop reads CASTNRGWNEAFF. The CDR3 nucleotides read TGTGCCAGTACAAACAGGGGGTGGAATGAAGCTTTCTTT.

This clone was observed a handful of times. This chain links TRBV23-1 with TRBJ1-1; 7 bases are a match to TRBD1. TRBV23-1 belongs to the ORF category, with a function that is uncertain. This CDR3 has 18 residues. Losses at the gene ends were 4 bases for V and 4 bases for J; bases not matched to a gene: 18. DNA of the CDR3: TGCGCCAGCAGTCGACCGCCCGGACAGGAACAGAATAGCACTGAAGCTTTCTTT. Protein sequence: CASSRPPGQEQNSTEAFF.

The V call is TRBV30, the J call TRBJ2-7; TRBD1 matches 8 bases. V dropped 4 bases and J dropped 7; count of bases not matched to a gene: 6. This CDR3 region has 12 residues. CDR1 is GTSNPN and CDR2 is SVGIG in the germline V gene (reference sequence). The CDR3 protein is CAWNGQGAEQYF. The CDR3 nucleotides read TGTGCCTGGAACGGACAGGGTGCGGAGCAGTACTTC.

The CDR3 sequence: CASSRQGAEDEKLFF. CDR3 nucleotides: TGCGCCAGCAGCAGACAGGGGGCGGAAGATGAAAAACTGTTTTTT. The V and J genes are TRBV5-1 and TRBJ1-4, with TRBD1 matching over 10 bases. The V gene's germline CDR1 is SGHRS and CDR2 YFSETQ. J gave up 6 bases and V 4 bases, and 6 bases lay outside the gene matches. This CDR3 is built from 15 residues.

This clone was picked up a small number of times. The chain uses TRBV10-3 and TRBJ1-2; 8 nucleotides line up with TRBD1. Germline V gives CDR1 ENHRY, CDR2 SYGVKD. V gave up 10 bases and J gave up 4 bases; unmatched junction bases: 8. This CDR3 has 13 residues. In nucleotides, the CDR3 is TGTGCCACTACTGGGACAGGACGCTATGGCTACACCTTC. Its translation: CATTGTGRYGYTF.

The gene calls are TRBV29-1 and TRBJ1-6; 9 positions match TRBD1. Germline loops: CDR1 SQVTM, CDR2 ANQGSEA. J lost 9 bases, V lost 7 bases, and 7 bases had no gene match. The CDR3 is 13 amino acids. The CDR3 DNA reads as TGCAGCGCCCGGACAGGGGTTGGTTCACCCCTCCACTTT. It is translated as CSARTGVGSPLHF.

This chain joins TRBV3-1 (or the pseudogene TRBV3-2) and TRBJ2-5, with D unclear. Germline V CDR1 and CDR2: LGHDT, YNNKEL (reference sequence). The CDR3 runs 12 residues. V shed 4 bases and J shed 0 bases, with 3 bases lying between them. As DNA, the CDR3 is TGTGCCAGCAGCCCCTACCAAGAGACCCAGTACTTC. This encodes CASSPYQETQYF.

The chain recombines TRBV5-1 with TRBJ2-1; TRBD1 matches at 8 bases. Germline assignment: CDR1 SGHRS and CDR2 YFSETQ. The CDR3 length is 13 residues. J gave up 9 bases and V 5 bases, and 7 bases lay outside the gene matches. CDR3 residues: CASRGQDDGEQFF. Written as DNA, the CDR3 is TGCGCCAGCAGGGGACAGGACGACGGTGAGCAGTTCTTC.

The chain links TRBV19 to TRBJ2-7, with D maybe TRBD1 (5 bases). The CDR3 length is 14 residues. Trimming stripped 2 bases from V and 4 bases from J, with 12 bases between. CDR1 LNHDA and CDR2 SQIVND come from the germline V gene (reference sequence). The CDR3 sequence is CASSIRGTGYEQYF. In DNA, the CDR3 is TGTGCCAGTAGTATAAGGGGAACTGGGTACGAGCAGTACTTC.

The rearrangement joins TRBV5-4 to TRBJ2-7, with D possibly matching TRBD2 (5 bases). This CDR3 has 14 residues. Germline CDR1 SGHNT, CDR2 YYREEE (reference sequence). The V end was cut by 2 bases, the J end by 2 bases, with 11 bases between. The CDR3 is CASSFDRGAYEQYF. The CDR3 DNA sequence: TGTGCCAGCAGCTTTGACCGGGGAGCCTACGAGCAGTACTTC. Based on the CDR3 plus reference TRBV5-4 and TRBJ2-7, the full variable domain is ETGVTQSPTHLIKTRGQQVTLRCSSQSGHNTVSWYQQALGQGPQFIFQYYREEENGRGNFPPRFSGLQFPNYSSELNVNALELDDSALYLCASSFDRGAYEQYFGPGTRLTVT.

The chain joins TRBV7-8 to TRBJ1-2; D is perhaps TRBD1 (6 bases). The CDR3 loop spans 14 amino acids. Trimming took 5 bases from V and 0 from J, leaving 10 bases between them. The germline V gene encodes CDR1 SGHVS and CDR2 FQNEAQ. The CDR3: CASSPGQPNYGYTF. The DNA of the CDR3 is TGTGCCAGCAGCCCAGGACAGCCTAACTATGGCTACACCTTC.

V gene TRBV6-5 combines with J gene TRBJ1-2; the D is unclear. Trimming stripped 5 bases from V and 5 bases from J, with 12 bases between. Germline V gene sequence: CDR1 MNHEY, CDR2 SVGAGI. The CDR3 covers 13 residues. In DNA form, the CDR3 reads TGTGCCAGCAGTCGAATCGGCAGGTATGGCTACACCTTC. Translation gives CASSRIGRYGYTF.

The rearrangement links TRBV30 to TRBJ2-7, with 9 nucleotides matching TRBD2. Trimming at V came to 3 bases and at J to 2 bases, leaving 14 bases not matched to a gene. The CDR3 has 17 amino acids. Looked up from germline, CDR1 is GTSNPN and CDR2 is SVGIG (reference sequence). As DNA, the CDR3 is TGTGCCTGGAGCGCCCCATTGGTAGCGGGAGCGACCTACGAGCAGTACTTC. This translates into CAWSAPLVAGATYEQYF.

The CDR3 is CASSLGRQGIYGYTF. DNA for the CDR3: TGTGCCAGCAGCCTAGGGAGACAGGGAATCTATGGCTACACCTTC. This chain uses TRBV7-9 with TRBJ1-2, with 7 bases aligning to TRBD1. Germline V CDR1 and CDR2: SEHNR, FQNEAQ (reference sequence). The CDR3 covers 15 residues. Trimming removed 5 bases from V and 4 bases from J; junction bases left unmatched: 10. Looking up the rest from reference TRBV7-9 and TRBJ1-2 gives the full variable domain: DTGVSQNPRHKITKRGQNVTFRCDPISEHNRLYWYRQTLGQGPEFLTYFQNEAQLEKSRLLSDRFSAERPKGSFSTLEIQRTEQGDSAMYLCASSLGRQGIYGYTFGSGTRLTVV.

The rearrangement joins TRBV28 to TRBJ1-5; tentatively, D is TRBD1 (5 bases). Trimming removed 10 bases at V and 9 bases at J, with 16 bases between. The CDR3 is 12 amino acids. Germline V gives CDR1 MDHEN, CDR2 SYDVKM. The CDR3 spells CATWGVGWPQHF. The CDR3 DNA reads as TGTGCCACTTGGGGGGTTGGTTGGCCCCAGCATTTT.

In this sample, this clone turned up once. The rearrangement joins TRBV9 to TRBJ2-3, with TRBD2 matching 9 bases. The CDR3 consists of 15 residues. V shed 7 bases and J 2 bases; nucleotides not matched to a gene: 8. Germline loops: CDR1 SGDLS, CDR2 YYNGEE. The CDR3 DNA reads as TGTGCCAGCGCCAAGCTAGCGGGATTCACAGATACGCAGTATTTT. Protein sequence: CASAKLAGFTDTQYF.